This T cell receptor beta chain emerged from a study of vaccination effects on CD4 cells after COVID-19. Data came from immunoSEQ multiplex PCR; TCRdb stores just in-frame clones and leaves some out. The data contain 20,000 to 30,000 clones, approximately 69% of them singletons. In the ViraFEST assay, antigen-specific CD4+ clonotypes were identified by expansion after peptide-pool stimulation. Culture lasted about 11 days before CD4+ T cell isolation. Two doses of BNT162b2 or mRNA-1273 vaccine were administered to participants. Losses at the gene ends were 9 bases for V and 7 bases for J; bases not matched to a gene: 9. From germline, CDR1 is LGHDT and CDR2 YNNKEL (reference sequence). The CDR3 sequence is 14 residues long. This clone was counted a few times. Its antigen remains unknown.

The chain couples TRBV3-1 (or the pseudogene TRBV3-2) to TRBJ2-1, with 10 bases that match TRBD1. The receptor comes from a human donor who received a COVID-19 vaccine. This material consisted of CD4+ T cells from PBMCs cultured with SARS-CoV-2 spike peptides, taken after COVID-19 vaccination. The CDR3 loop reads CASGVGQGRNEQFF. DNA of the CDR3: TGTGCCAGTGGAGTGGGACAGGGGAGGAATGAGCAGTTCTTC.